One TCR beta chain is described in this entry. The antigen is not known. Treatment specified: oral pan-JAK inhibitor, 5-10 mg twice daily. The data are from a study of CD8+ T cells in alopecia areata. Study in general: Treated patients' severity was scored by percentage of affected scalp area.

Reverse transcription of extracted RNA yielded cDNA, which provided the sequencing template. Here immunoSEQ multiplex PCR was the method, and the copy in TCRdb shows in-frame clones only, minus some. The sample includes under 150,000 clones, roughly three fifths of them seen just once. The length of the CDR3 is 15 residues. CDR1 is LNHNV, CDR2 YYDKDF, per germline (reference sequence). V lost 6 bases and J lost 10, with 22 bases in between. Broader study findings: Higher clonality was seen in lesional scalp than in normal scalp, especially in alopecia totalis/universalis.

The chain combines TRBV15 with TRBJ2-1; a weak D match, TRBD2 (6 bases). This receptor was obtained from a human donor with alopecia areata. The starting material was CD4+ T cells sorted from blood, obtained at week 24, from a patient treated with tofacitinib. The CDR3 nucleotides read TGTGCCACCAGGCACGGGACTCGGGGCGTCCTCGAGCAGTTCTTC. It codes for CATRHGTRGVLEQFF.